One and the same sample provided the 3 T cell receptor beta chains below, sequenced in a study of T cells in Graves' hyperthyroidism and ophthalmopathy. What was amplified from RNA transcripts were TCR beta CDR3 regions. A set of HTBI primers served as the primers for a first-round RT-PCR of the TCR CDR3. One entry per CDR3 protein results from TCRdb running MiXCR on the multiplex PCR reads. This table has approximately 400,000 distinct CDR3 sequences, around an eighth appearing once. The sample taken for sequencing was blood. The receptor set was obtained from a man aged 50-59 years with Graves' ophthalmopathy.

The J gene is TRBJ2-4, the V gene TRBV19, with TRBD2 identical over 10 bases. Germline V gene sequence: CDR1 LNHDA, CDR2 SQIVND (reference sequence). The V gene end was trimmed by 6 bases and the J gene end by 0 bases; junction bases not matched to a gene: 5. The CDR3 extends over 16 amino acids. DNA of the CDR3: TGTGCCAGTAGGCTAGGGACTAGCGCAGCCAAAAACATTCAGTACTTC. It is translated as CASRLGTSAAKNIQYF.

This clonotype was detected many times. V gene TRBV30 combines with J gene TRBJ2-5; maybe TRBD2 (5 bases). Trimming cost V 2 bases and J 8 bases, with 18 bases left between them. CDR1 and CDR2 from the germline V gene are GTSNPN and SVGIG (reference sequence). This CDR3 region has 14 residues. The CDR3 nucleotides read TGTGCCTGGAGTCTCCGCGACTACCCACTAACCCAGTACTTC. This translates into CAWSLRDYPLTQYF. Based on the CDR3 plus reference TRBV30 and TRBJ2-5, the full variable domain is SQTIHQWPATLVQPVGSPLSLECTVEGTSNPNLYWYRQAAGRGLQLLFYSVGIGQISSEVPQNLSASRPQDRQFILSSKKLLLSDSGFYLCAWSLRDYPLTQYFGPGTRLLVL.

The chain has TRBV12-3 or TRBV12-4 and TRBJ2-5; TRBD2 agrees at 14 bases. After removal of 8 bases from V and 1 base from J, the junction contained 9 bases not matched to a gene. The CDR3 is 17 residues long. The DNA of the CDR3 is TGTGCCAGCGGCCGGGGGACTAGCGGGAGTCTCCAAGAGACCCAGTACTTC. It is translated as CASGRGTSGSLQETQYF.